Following are 18 T cell receptor beta chains from one sample sequenced in a study of Ad26.COV2.S vaccination and SARS-CoV-2 variants. Using immunoSEQ multiplex PCR, the repertoire was profiled, and TCRdb retains in-frame clones only, with some absent. The sample includes about 400,000 clones, 83% seen only once; the top ten take around 7%. Treatment defined: roughly 20 received Ad26.COV2.S at low or high dose, single or two shots; roughly 5 received placebo; per-sample allocation not given. Samples were taken on day 63 after the first vaccine or placebo injection. The sequencing here drew on peripheral blood, taken in a trial of Ad26.COV2.S vaccine versus placebo. The origin of the receptors is a person aged 18-60 years who received the Ad26.COV2.S COVID-19 vaccine or a placebo.

This chain joins TRBV4-1 and TRBJ2-5; D may be TRBD2 (6 bases). V was pared by 1 base and J by 1 base, with 16 bases between. This CDR3 has 17 residues. Germline lookup yields CDR1 MGHRA and CDR2 YSYEKL. CDR3: CASSQAKNSGLQETQYF. The CDR3 region has the DNA TGCGCCAGCAGCCAAGCTAAAAACTCGGGACTCCAAGAGACCCAGTACTTC.

This rearrangement joins TRBV7-6 to TRBJ2-7, with D unresolved. This CDR3 has 12 residues. Germline CDR1 is SGHVS and CDR2 is FNYEAQ. Between the trimmed V and J ends, which lost 5 bases and 5 bases, there was a span of 10 bases. The chain's CDR3 is CASSPHSNEQYF. The CDR3 DNA is TGTGCCAGCAGCCCTCACAGTAACGAGCAGTACTTC.

The CDR3 DNA reads TGTGCCAGCAGTTCCGGGACAGGGGATGGCTACACCTTC. Amino acid sequence: CASSSGTGDGYTF. This chain uses TRBV12-3 or TRBV12-4 with TRBJ1-2, with 10 nucleotides matching TRBD1. The V segment lost 4 bases and the J segment 6 bases; nucleotides outside the gene matches: 2. CDR3 size: 13 residues.

The chain couples TRBV4-3 to TRBJ2-7; 9 bases are a match to TRBD2. This CDR3 is built from 15 residues. The V segment lost 4 bases and the J segment 4 bases; nucleotides outside the gene matches: 8. Germline CDR1 and CDR2: LGHNA and YSLEER. CDR3 protein: CASSPTTSGLYEQYF. Written as DNA, the CDR3 is TGCGCCAGCAGCCCTACGACTAGCGGCCTATACGAGCAGTACTTC.

A note on this clone: The same CDR3 is also encoded by other DNA sequences in this sample. This rearrangement joins TRBV10-3 to TRBJ2-1; 7 positions agree with TRBD1. The CDR3 has 14 residues. V trimming: 4 bases; J trimming: 0 bases; junction bases outside the gene matches: 0. Per the germline V gene, CDR1 is ENHRY and CDR2 is SYGVKD. CDR3 loop: CAISAGGSYNEQFF. The CDR3 DNA reads TGTGCCATCAGTGCAGGGGGCTCCTACAATGAGCAGTTCTTC.

This chain uses TRBV2 with TRBJ2-7, with D unclear. The ends were cut back, 8 bases at V and 5 bases at J, with 19 bases in the middle. The length of the CDR3 is 14 residues. The germline CDR1 and CDR2 sequences are SNHLY and FYNNEI. CDR3 in amino acids: CASLTPGTKHEQYF. As DNA, the CDR3 is TGTGCCAGCCTTACTCCGGGCACCAAGCACGAGCAGTACTTC. Full variable domain (missing parts from reference TRBV2 and TRBJ2-7): EPEVTQTPSHQVTQMGQEVILRCVPISNHLYFYWYRQILGQKVEFLVSFYNNEISEKSEIFDDQFSVERPDGSNFTLKIRSTKLEDSAMYFCASLTPGTKHEQYFGPGTRLTVT.

This chain connects TRBV4-1 to TRBJ2-7; TRBD1 or TRBD2 may be the D gene (5 bases each). This CDR3 region has 16 residues. Trimming pared 2 bases from V and 3 bases from J, leaving 17 bases between. CDR1 is MGHRA, CDR2 YSYEKL, per germline. The CDR3 DNA is TGCGCCAGCAGCCAATGGCCAAGAGGGACCCTCTACGAGCAGTACTTC. This sequence encodes CASSQWPRGTLYEQYF.

This clone showed up just a few times. The chain employs TRBV7-8 and TRBJ2-1; D perhaps matches TRBD1 (6 bases). This CDR3 spans 14 amino acids. Between the trimmed V and J ends, which lost 2 bases and 4 bases, there was a span of 9 bases. Germline V CDR1 and CDR2: SGHVS, FQNEAQ. DNA for the CDR3: TGTGCCAGCAGCTTAACAGGGTTATACAATGAGCAGTTCTTC. It codes for CASSLTGLYNEQFF.

This chain uses TRBV7-9 with TRBJ1-2, with a tentative D call TRBD1 (6 bases). Trimming shortened V by 5 bases and J by 4 bases, and 14 bases separated the two germline ends. The germline gives CDR1 SEHNR, CDR2 FQNEAQ (reference sequence). This CDR3 is 14 amino acids long. The CDR3 region has the DNA TGTGCCAGCAGCGCACAGGGAGCAGCCTATGGCTACACCTTC. This codes for CASSAQGAAYGYTF.

The V call is TRBV3-1 (or the pseudogene TRBV3-2), the J call TRBJ1-1; D unresolved. V lost 2 bases and J 10 bases, leaving 17 bases between the germline ends. The CDR3 spans 14 residues. Germline V gene lookup returns CDR1 LGHDT and CDR2 YNNKEL (reference sequence). CDR3: CASSQYLTGVGAFF. CDR3 DNA: TGTGCCAGCAGCCAATATCTGACTGGGGTTGGAGCTTTCTTT.

The genes are TRBV18 and TRBJ1-1; 7 nucleotides align to TRBD1. This CDR3 has 14 amino acids. Germline V CDR1 and CDR2: KGHSH, LQKENI. Germline trimming cut 0 bases from V and 4 bases from J; bases unmatched to any gene: 2. The CDR3: CASSPPTGTTEAFF. CDR3 nucleotides: TGTGCCAGCTCACCACCGACAGGGACCACTGAAGCTTTCTTT.

This clone was observed a few times. The CDR3 loop reads CASSPVGLGTGELFF. In nucleotides, the CDR3 is TGTGCCAGCAGCCCAGTGGGGCTGGGGACCGGGGAGCTGTTTTTT. V usage is TRBV7-8 and J usage is TRBJ2-2, with TRBD1 as a possible D gene (5 bases). Germline V gives CDR1 SGHVS, CDR2 FQNEAQ. This CDR3 has 15 residues. V lost 5 bases and J lost 5, with 15 bases in between.

The rearrangement joins TRBV2 to TRBJ2-3; a possible D gene is TRBD2 (6 bases). The CDR3 contains 15 residues. Germline V gene lookup returns CDR1 SNHLY and CDR2 FYNNEI. V lost 4 bases to trimming and J lost 1 base, with 12 bases between them. In DNA form, the CDR3 reads TGTGCCAGCAGTGGCCGACTAGAAGGCACAGATACGCAGTATTTT. Its translation is CASSGRLEGTDTQYF.

J is TRBJ1-4 and V is TRBV19, with unresolved D. Germline lookup yields CDR1 LNHDA and CDR2 SQIVND (reference sequence). Trimming left V 4 bases short and J 8 bases short, with 8 bases between. The CDR3 consists of 12 residues. The CDR3 coding sequence is TGTGCCAGTAGTAGGGGAGGGGAAAAACTGTTTTTT. It is translated as CASSRGGEKLFF.

This sequence joins TRBV6-1 and TRBJ1-1; no definite D call. The CDR3 totals 13 residues. Germline V gene lookup returns CDR1 MNHNS and CDR2 SASEGT. V was trimmed by 3 bases and J by 2 bases, leaving 7 bases between them. CDR3 in amino acids: CASSDSVNTEAFF. In DNA, the CDR3 is TGTGCCAGCAGTGATTCGGTAAACACTGAAGCTTTCTTT.

The CDR3 loop reads CASRKGQGPGNTIYF. The CDR3 DNA reads TGTGCCAGTCGTAAGGGACAGGGACCTGGAAACACCATATATTTT. V and J are TRBV19 and TRBJ1-3; 9 bases map to TRBD1. Per germline, CDR1 LNHDA and CDR2 SQIVND (reference sequence). The CDR3 is 15 residues long. Trimming took 8 bases from V and 2 from J; bases not matched to a gene: 7.

The V gene is TRBV18, the J gene TRBJ1-1; D is ambiguous. This CDR3 region has 13 residues. Looked up from germline, CDR1 is KGHSH and CDR2 is LQKENI. V shed 2 bases and J shed 6 bases, with 10 bases lying between them. CDR3 protein: CASSPEPLSEAFF. For the CDR3, the DNA is TGTGCCAGCTCACCAGAACCGCTATCTGAAGCTTTCTTT.

V usage is TRBV29-1 and J usage is TRBJ1-1; 11 nucleotides agree with TRBD1. With 6 bases clipped from V and 5 bases from J, the junction kept 8 bases outside the gene matches. Germline-derived CDR1 and CDR2 are SQVTM and ANQGSEA. This CDR3 comprises 14 residues. CDR3 DNA: TGCAGCGTGGGGGACAGGGGGAGAAGGACTGAAGCTTTCTTT. Translation gives CSVGDRGRRTEAFF.